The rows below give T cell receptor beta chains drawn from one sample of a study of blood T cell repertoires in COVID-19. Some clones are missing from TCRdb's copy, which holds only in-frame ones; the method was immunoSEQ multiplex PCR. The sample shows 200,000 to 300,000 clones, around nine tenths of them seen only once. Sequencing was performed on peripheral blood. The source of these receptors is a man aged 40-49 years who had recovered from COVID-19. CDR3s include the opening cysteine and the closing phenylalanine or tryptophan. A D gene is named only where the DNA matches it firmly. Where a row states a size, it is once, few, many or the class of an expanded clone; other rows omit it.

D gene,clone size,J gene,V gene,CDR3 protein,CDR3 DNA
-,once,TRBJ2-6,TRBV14,CASRLTGANVLTF,TGTGCCAGCAGACTGACTGGGGCCAACGTCCTGACTTTC
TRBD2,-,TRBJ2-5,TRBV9,CASSAISGGAQETQYF,TGTGCCAGCAGCGCCATTAGCGGGGGGGCGCAAGAGACCCAGTACTTC
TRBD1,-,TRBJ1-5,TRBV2,CASSTTGVASGPQHF,TGTGCCAGCAGTACCACAGGGGTAGCCTCGGGGCCCCAGCATTTT
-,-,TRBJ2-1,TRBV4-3,CASSQDGQGNEQFF,TGCGCCAGCAGCCAAGATGGGCAGGGAAACGAGCAGTTCTTC
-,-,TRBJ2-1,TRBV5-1,CASSLDEGARYNEQFF,TGCGCCAGCAGCTTGGATGAGGGAGCGAGGTACAATGAGCAGTTCTTC
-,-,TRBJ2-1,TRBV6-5,CASRVFAGGGNEQFF,TGTGCCAGCAGGGTCTTTGCGGGCGGAGGCAATGAGCAGTTCTTC
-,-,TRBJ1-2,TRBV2,CASSQGASDGYTF,TGTGCCAGCAGTCAAGGGGCTTCGGATGGCTACACCTTC
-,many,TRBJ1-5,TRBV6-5,CATLGGGNQPQHF,TGTGCCACCCTTGGGGGGGGTAATCAGCCCCAGCATTTT
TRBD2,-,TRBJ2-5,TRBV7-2,CASSPSGSRETQYF,TGTGCCAGCAGCCCCAGCGGGAGTCGGGAGACCCAGTACTTC
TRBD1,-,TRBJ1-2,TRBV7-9,CASSSAGTGGIRGGYTF,TGTGCCAGCAGCTCAGCCGGGACAGGGGGTATCCGGGGTGGCTACACCTTC
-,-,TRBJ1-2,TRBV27,CASRPGHVPYGYTF,TGTGCCAGCAGACCGGGACACGTCCCTTATGGCTACACCTTC
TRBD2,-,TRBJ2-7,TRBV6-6,CASRASGGSSYEQYF,TGTGCCAGCAGAGCTAGCGGGGGGAGCTCCTACGAGCAGTACTTC
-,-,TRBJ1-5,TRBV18,CASSSGTSNQPQHF,TGTGCCAGCTCAAGCGGAACAAGCAATCAGCCCCAGCATTTT
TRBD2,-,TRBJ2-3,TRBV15,CATGTSGRITDTQYF,TGTGCCACGGGGACTAGCGGGAGGATTACAGATACGCAGTATTTT
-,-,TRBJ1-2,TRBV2,CASSLTSYGYTF,TGTGCCAGCAGTTTGACAAGCTATGGCTACACCTTC
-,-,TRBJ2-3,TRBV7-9,CASSSGGGRTDTQYF,TGTGCCAGCAGCTCCGGTGGAGGGCGCACAGATACGCAGTATTTT
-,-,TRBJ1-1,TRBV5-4,CATQLRGMNTEAFF,TGTGCCACCCAATTGCGGGGCATGAACACTGAAGCTTTCTTT
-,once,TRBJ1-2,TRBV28,CASSLSSGGDYGYTF,TGTGCCAGCAGTCTCAGTAGCGGGGGGGACTATGGCTACACCTTC
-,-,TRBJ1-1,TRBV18,CASSPAVGGATEAFF,TGTGCCAGCTCACCAGCGGTGGGGGGGGCCACTGAAGCTTTCTTT
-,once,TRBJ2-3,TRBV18,CASSQLSTDTQYF,TGTGCCAGCTCGCAACTGAGCACAGATACGCAGTATTTT